These 23 T cell receptor beta chains were all obtained from the same sample, sequenced in a study of blood T cell repertoires in COVID-19 (dated by TCRdb to about 2020). The library was built by means of the immunoSEQ multiplex PCR assay. Sourced from immuneACCESS, this table was stored by TCRdb with only in-frame sequences that have V and J called. A share of the clones is absent; for the studies checked, an unresolved V gene accounts for under half, and the remainder has no known explanation. Across this sample there are 150,000 to 200,000 clones, with about 82% seen only once. The ten largest clones take up about 4.9% of the sample. Sequenced material: peripheral blood. The receptors derive from a woman in her 30s with acute or convalescent COVID-19.

The chain joins TRBV5-4 to TRBJ1-3; TRBD1 might be the D (6 bases). Trimming pared 1 base from V and 2 bases from J, leaving 10 bases between. The germline gives CDR1 SGHNT, CDR2 YYREEE (reference sequence). The CDR3 is 15 amino acids. The CDR3 loop is CASSLNQGTGNTIYF. CDR3 in DNA: TGTGCCAGCAGCTTGAATCAGGGGACTGGAAACACCATATATTTT.

This clone showed up just a few times. V and J are TRBV30 and TRBJ1-4; possibly TRBD1 for D (5 bases). The CDR3 length is 16 residues. The germline V gene has CDR1 GTSNPN and CDR2 SVGIG (reference sequence). V gave up 2 bases and J gave up 0 bases, with 13 bases separating them. The CDR3 region has the DNA TGTGCCTGGAGTCCAGGGCCACGTACAACTAATGAAAAACTGTTTTTT. Protein product: CAWSPGPRTTNEKLFF. The full variable domain, with the rest looked up from reference TRBV30 and TRBJ1-4, is SQTIHQWPATLVQPVGSPLSLECTVEGTSNPNLYWYRQAAGRGLQLLFYSVGIGQISSEVPQNLSASRPQDRQFILSSKKLLLSDSGFYLCAWSPGPRTTNEKLFFGSGTQLSVL.

The chain carries TRBV29-1 and TRBJ2-1; TRBD2 matches at 14 bases. Per the germline V gene, CDR1 is SQVTM and CDR2 is ANQGSEA. This CDR3 is built from 16 residues. The junction had 8 bases not matched to a gene; V was cut back by 1 base and J by 9 bases. This chain's CDR3 is CSVEARTSGRFFEQFF. The CDR3 DNA is TGCAGCGTTGAAGCGCGGACTAGCGGGAGGTTCTTTGAGCAGTTCTTC.

This clone occurred once. The chain recombines TRBV7-8 with TRBJ2-3; the D gene is possibly TRBD2 (6 bases). The CDR3 consists of 16 residues. Per the germline V gene, CDR1 is SGHVS and CDR2 is FQNEAQ. V lost 3 bases and J lost 6, with 19 bases in between. The CDR3 DNA reads as TGTGCCAGCAGCTTTGTGTCGGGAGTCCTAGGGGATACGCAGTATTTT. Encoded protein: CASSFVSGVLGDTQYF.

The rearrangement uses TRBV19 and TRBJ2-5, with D maybe TRBD2 (6 bases). Trimming pared 5 bases from V and 2 bases from J, leaving 21 bases between. Germline V gene lookup returns CDR1 LNHDA and CDR2 SQIVND (reference sequence). This CDR3 is built from 17 residues. CDR3 sequence reads: CASSLGRATRGQETQYF. As DNA, the CDR3 is TGTGCCAGTAGTTTGGGCAGGGCTACGCGGGGTCAAGAGACCCAGTACTTC.

The rearrangement links TRBV5-1 to TRBJ1-6, with D possibly TRBD1 on 5 matching bases. The CDR3 has 15 residues. Trimming took off 0 bases at V and 6 bases at J, with 10 bases between the two ends. The V gene's germline CDR1 is SGHRS and CDR2 YFSETQ. The CDR3 spells CASSLATGRNSPLHF. CDR3 nucleotides: TGCGCCAGCAGCTTGGCCACAGGACGTAATTCACCCCTCCACTTT.

V gene TRBV18 combines with J gene TRBJ2-5; D is uncertain. The CDR3 totals 13 residues. Germline-derived CDR1 and CDR2 are KGHSH and LQKENI. The ends were cut back, 3 bases at V and 7 bases at J, with 12 bases in the middle. This CDR3 is CASSPRRPGTQYF. CDR3 nucleotide sequence: TGTGCCAGCTCACCTCGCCGCCCCGGGACCCAGTACTTC.

In its sample, this clone was seen once. V and J are TRBV28 and TRBJ2-5; weak D call: TRBD1 (5 bases). This CDR3 is 14 amino acids long. Trimming took off 7 bases at V and 3 bases at J, with 15 bases between the two ends. The germline CDR1 and CDR2 sequences are MDHEN and SYDVKM. The CDR3 loop is CASTPSGREETQYF. CDR3 coding DNA: TGTGCCAGCACCCCTAGTGGCAGGGAAGAGACCCAGTACTTC.

The J gene is TRBJ1-5, the V gene TRBV7-9; 7 bases match TRBD1. The CDR3 is 14 residues long. Germline-derived CDR1 and CDR2 are SEHNR and FQNEAQ (reference sequence). Trimming at V came to 5 bases and at J to 4 bases, leaving 5 bases not matched to a gene. CDR3 region: CASSATGANQPQHF. As DNA, the CDR3 is TGTGCCAGCAGCGCTACAGGGGCTAATCAGCCCCAGCATTTT.

About this clone itself: This may be a read error, as it is one base from a much larger clone. The chain couples TRBV29-1 to TRBJ1-2, with D possibly matching TRBD1 (5 bases). Germline V CDR1 and CDR2: SQVTM, ANQGSEA. V shed 0 bases and J shed 4 bases, with 15 bases lying between them. This CDR3 spans 15 amino acids. CDR3 residues: CSVEEGPATAYGYTF. CDR3 nucleotides: TGCAGCGTTGAAGAGGGGCCGGCGACAGCCTATGGCTACACCTTC.

The V and J genes are TRBV19 and TRBJ2-4, with 9 bases that match TRBD2. The CDR3 consists of 16 residues. Trimming cost V 6 bases and J 0 bases; bases outside gene matches: 6. Germline V lookup: CDR1 LNHDA, CDR2 SQIVND (reference sequence). CDR3 sequence (DNA): TGTGCCAGTAGCAGACTAGCGGACATAGCCAAAAACATTCAGTACTTC. Its translation: CASSRLADIAKNIQYF.

V gene TRBV9 combines with J gene TRBJ1-1, with D perhaps TRBD1 (6 bases). With 0 bases removed from V and 3 bases from J, the gap between germline ends came to 15 bases. Germline assignment: CDR1 SGDLS and CDR2 YYNGEE. The CDR3 is made up of 16 amino acids. DNA of the CDR3: TGTGCCAGCAGCGTAGGAGCCGCAGGGGTCGACACTGAAGCTTTCTTT. Amino acids: CASSVGAAGVDTEAFF.

V gene TRBV15 combines with J gene TRBJ2-1; maybe TRBD1 (5 bases). CDR1 is LNHNV and CDR2 is YYDKDF in the germline V gene (reference sequence). The CDR3 covers 15 residues. V was trimmed by 3 bases and J by 5 bases, leaving 14 bases between them. CDR3 sequence reads: CATSRGGQGNNEQFF. The CDR3 nucleotides are TGTGCCACCAGCAGGGGTGGGCAGGGTAACAATGAGCAGTTCTTC. Using reference TRBV15 and TRBJ2-1 for the parts outside the CDR3, the full variable domain is DAMVIQNPRYQVTQFGKPVTLSCSQTLNHNVMYWYQQKSSQAPKLLFHYYDKDFNNEADTPDNFQSRRPNTSFCFLDIRSPGLGDTAMYLCATSRGGQGNNEQFFGPGTRLTVL.

The chain links TRBV28 to TRBJ1-2; tentatively, D is TRBD1 (6 bases). The CDR3 is 14 residues long. V gave up 5 bases and J gave up 7 bases, with 17 bases separating them. Per germline, CDR1 MDHEN and CDR2 SYDVKM. The CDR3 sequence is CASSPTGHRGGYTF. CDR3 in DNA: TGTGCCAGCAGTCCTACAGGGCACCGGGGTGGCTACACCTTC.

The rearrangement links TRBV15 to TRBJ1-2; TRBD1 might be the D (5 bases). With 2 bases removed from V and 7 bases from J, the gap between germline ends came to 8 bases. From germline, CDR1 is LNHNV and CDR2 YYDKDF (reference sequence). CDR3 length: 12 amino acids. The CDR3 DNA reads TGTGCCACCAGCAGACAGGGAATTGGCTACACCTTC. Protein product: CATSRQGIGYTF.

The chain has TRBV9 and TRBJ1-3; D is perhaps TRBD1 (5 bases). The ends were cut back, 4 bases at V and 0 bases at J, with 20 bases in the middle. This CDR3 is built from 18 residues. The germline CDR1 and CDR2 sequences are SGDLS and YYNGEE. The CDR3 sequence is CASSTRGGYLTSGNTIYF. In nucleotides, the CDR3 is TGTGCCAGCAGCACACGGGGGGGGTACCTCACCTCTGGAAACACCATATATTTT.

This chain uses TRBV5-1 with TRBJ1-1; 8 bases align to TRBD1. CDR1 is SGHRS and CDR2 is YFSETQ in the germline V gene. The CDR3 sequence is 16 residues long. The trim removed 1 base at V and 5 bases at J, leaving 10 bases unmatched. Here the CDR3 reads CASSLSSGQGGTEAFF. The CDR3 nucleotides read TGCGCCAGCAGCTTGTCCTCCGGACAGGGAGGAACTGAAGCTTTCTTT.

The genes are TRBV5-1 and TRBJ2-3; 9 nucleotides match TRBD1. The V segment lost 2 bases and the J segment 5 bases; nucleotides outside the gene matches: 6. The CDR3 has 15 residues. The germline V gene has CDR1 SGHRS and CDR2 YFSETQ. The CDR3 bases are TGCGCCAGCAGCTTACAGGGGGCTCGGGTAGATACGCAGTATTTT. This encodes CASSLQGARVDTQYF.

DNA of the CDR3: TGTGCCAGCAGTATCGATAGAAGGACAGGGAGAAAACCTGAAGCTTTCTTT. Protein: CASSIDRRTGRKPEAFF. The chain combines TRBV6-2 or TRBV6-3 with TRBJ1-1; TRBD1 agrees at 8 bases. Germline assignment: CDR1 MNHEY and CDR2 SVGEGT. With V trimmed by 5 bases and J by 6 bases, 17 bases remained unmatched. The CDR3 loop spans 17 amino acids.

The chain has TRBV11-2 and TRBJ2-5, with D hard to call. Germline CDR1 and CDR2: SGHAT and FQNNGV. V was clipped by 1 base and J by 7 bases, with 4 bases between them. The CDR3 sequence is 11 residues long. The DNA of the CDR3 is TGTGCCAGCAGCTTAGGAGTGACCCAGTACTTC. Its translation is CASSLGVTQYF.

The V call is TRBV21-1, the J call TRBJ1-2. TRBV21-1 constitutes a pseudogene. The CDR3 loop spans 9 amino acids. This CDR3 reads CASQRSYTF. DNA of the CDR3: TGTGCCAGTCAGCGTAGCTACACCTTC.

This rearrangement joins TRBV28 to TRBJ2-2; 8 nucleotides agree with TRBD2. This CDR3 has 15 amino acids. The trim removed 6 bases at V and 4 bases at J, leaving 7 bases unmatched. Looked up from germline, CDR1 is MDHEN and CDR2 is SYDVKM. CDR3: CASSPVSGITGELFF. CDR3 in DNA: TGTGCCAGCAGCCCTGTTAGCGGGATCACCGGGGAGCTGTTTTTT.

This clone was seen a single time. This rearrangement joins TRBV7-6 to TRBJ2-2, with D possibly TRBD1 on 5 matching bases. Germline CDR1 is SGHVS and CDR2 is FNYEAQ. The CDR3 sequence is 15 residues long. Trimming removed 0 bases from V and 6 bases from J, with 11 bases in between. For the CDR3, the DNA is TGTGCCAGCAGCTTAGCGGTGGGCAGGGCCGGGGAGCTGTTTTTT. Translated: CASSLAVGRAGELFF.